The T cell receptor beta chain under discussion was sequenced for a study of T cell responses to AZD1222 COVID-19 vaccine (dated by TCRdb to the early 2020s). A note on the overall study: A total of 240 or so trial participants underwent TCR sequencing, of whom about 200 had received two doses of AZD1222 and around 26 had received two doses of the MenACWY control vaccine. Trial participants were enrolled by age into 18-55, 56-69 and 70-plus year subgroups, with about 150, 27 and 61 TCR-sequenced participants respectively.

What the study reported, not specific to this receptor: In the small 56-69-year group, the increase in depth fell short of significance, most likely because of low power. Most participants were white British and females outnumbered males, and the authors suggested that clonal diversity may have been underestimated. Conclusions about previously exposed vaccinees are limited because only 5 or 6 AZD1222 recipients were SARS-CoV-2 seropositive at baseline. Because no day 14 peak-response samples were available, repertoires were characterized only after the peak T cell response. A significant rise in spike-specific TCR breadth and depth was observed after two AZD1222 doses relative to day 0 and relative to MenACWY recipients. Epitopes outside the regions mutated in the B.1.351 and B.1.1.7 variants were reportedly recognized by nearly half of the unique spike-specific TCRs. The vaccine-associated CD4 TCRs covered the entire spike protein, and the dominant responses fell in regions 160-218 and 743-854.

Comment on this clone: What this receptor recognizes is not known. Base qualities are not recorded, but no much larger clone differs from it by a single base. In the same sample, other DNA sequences code for this CDR3.

The sample's time point label is to be understood as: about 28 days (+/-7) after the second vaccine dose. AZD1222 recipients with second doses at about 4 weeks or about 12 weeks were pooled, because spike-specific TCR depth and breadth did not differ between schedules. Samples from vaccinated people were obtained from the UK trials COV001 and COV002, which included a single-blind randomized controlled phase 2/3 trial of AZD1222 (ChAdOx1 nCoV-19) in healthy adults. For TCRbeta chain sequencing, PBMC samples from trial participants were taken at day 0 and at day 28 after the second dose. The CDR3 regions of human TCRbeta chains were analyzed by immunosequencing. The original methods were these. TCRs in the repertoires were compared against a reference library of SARS-CoV-2-specific TCRs that had been generated with the MIRA antigen-specificity platform. Breadth was defined as the fraction of unique TCRs that were SARS-CoV-2-associated, and depth was defined as the fraction of total T cells that were SARS-CoV-2-associated. Each spike-specific TCR was assigned to its reactive spike region and to a CD4 or CD8 class using the MIRA data. Log10-transformed breadth and depth values were compared by one-way ANOVA with Sidak's multiple comparisons tests. What TCRdb holds here is the immuneACCESS table cut down to in-frame rearrangements. Part of the clones is not present; checked against another copy, under half of the missing clones reflect an unresolved V gene, and the others are unexplained. V and J calls and clone size are given by that table; D and trimming were obtained from the DNA. Here the sample has about 180,000 clones; 85% to 95% occur a single time. The ten largest make up around 1.9% of the sample.

This TCR was sampled from an adult who received the AZD1222 COVID-19 vaccine. Sequencing used peripheral blood, obtained 28 days after the second AZD1222 dose.

At the DNA level, the sequence is TGTGCCAGCAGCCCCCGGTTGGGCACTGAAGCTTTCTTT. This is translated as CASSPRLGTEAFF. This chain joins TRBV12-3 or TRBV12-4 to TRBJ1-1, with no confident D gene call. The trim is 6 bases for V and 4 bases for J, with a gap of 12 bases between the germline ends. The cysteine opens and the phenylalanine closes a CDR3 of 13 amino acids. Only the CDR3 region is kept as DNA, spanning 39 bases read in frame from base 1.